This TCR beta chain was recorded in a study of T cells in Graves' hyperthyroidism and ophthalmopathy. CDR1 MDHEN and CDR2 SYDVKM come from the germline V gene. The CDR3 runs to 14 residues. About this clonotype: This sequence may be a read error, since a much larger clone differs from it by one base.

Amplified TCR beta CDR3 regions derived from RNA transcripts. The HTBI primer set drove a first-round RT-PCR of the TCR CDR3. TCRdb re-called the multiplex PCR reads through MiXCR, storing one row per CDR3 protein. The table has tens of thousands of distinct CDR3 sequences, less than 50% seen once. The V and J genes are TRBV28 and TRBJ1-1, with a tentative D call TRBD1 (6 bases). The source of this sequence is a woman between 25 and 40 years old with Graves' ophthalmopathy. Material for sequencing was blood. The CDR3 bases are TGTGTCAGCACCCCCAGGGGCGGACGCGCTGAAGCTTTCTTT. This translates into CVSTPRGGRAEAFF. Complete variable domain (other parts from reference TRBV28 and TRBJ1-1): DVKVTQSSRYLVKRTGEKVFLECVQDMDHENMFWYRQDPGLGLRLIYFSYDVKMKEKGDIPEGYSVSREKKERFSLILESASTNQTSMYLCVSTPRGGRAEAFFGQGTRLTVV.